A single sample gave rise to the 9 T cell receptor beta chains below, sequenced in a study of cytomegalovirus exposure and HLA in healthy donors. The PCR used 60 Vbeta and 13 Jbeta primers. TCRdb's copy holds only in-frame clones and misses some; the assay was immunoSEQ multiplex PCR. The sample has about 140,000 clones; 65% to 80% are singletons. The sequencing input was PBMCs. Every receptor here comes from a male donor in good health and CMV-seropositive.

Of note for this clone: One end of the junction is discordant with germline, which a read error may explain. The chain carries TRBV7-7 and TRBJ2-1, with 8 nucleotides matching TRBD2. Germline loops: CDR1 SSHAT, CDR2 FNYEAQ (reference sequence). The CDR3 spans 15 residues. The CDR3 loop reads CASSLESGSGNEQFF. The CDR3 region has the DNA TGTGCTAGCAGCTTAGAGAGCGGGAGTGGGAATGAGCAGTTCTTC.

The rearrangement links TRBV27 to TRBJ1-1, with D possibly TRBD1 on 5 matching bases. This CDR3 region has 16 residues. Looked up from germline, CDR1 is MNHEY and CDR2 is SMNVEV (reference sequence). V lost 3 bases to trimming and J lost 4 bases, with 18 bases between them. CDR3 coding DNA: TGTGCCAGCAGTTTGGACGTGCGGGGCAGCAGCACTGAAGCTTTCTTT. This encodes CASSLDVRGSSTEAFF.

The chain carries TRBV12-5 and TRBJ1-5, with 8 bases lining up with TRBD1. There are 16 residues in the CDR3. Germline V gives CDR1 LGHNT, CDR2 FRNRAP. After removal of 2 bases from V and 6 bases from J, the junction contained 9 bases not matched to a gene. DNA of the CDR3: TGTGCTAGTGGTTTGTATGTAGACAGGGGCGTTCAGCCCCAGCATTTT. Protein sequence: CASGLYVDRGVQPQHF.

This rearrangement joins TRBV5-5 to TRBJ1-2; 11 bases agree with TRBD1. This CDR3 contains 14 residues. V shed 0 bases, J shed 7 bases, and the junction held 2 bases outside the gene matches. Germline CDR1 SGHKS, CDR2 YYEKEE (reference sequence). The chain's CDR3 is CASSLAGQGGGYTF. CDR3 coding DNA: TGTGCCAGCAGCTTGGCGGGACAGGGGGGTGGCTACACCTTC.

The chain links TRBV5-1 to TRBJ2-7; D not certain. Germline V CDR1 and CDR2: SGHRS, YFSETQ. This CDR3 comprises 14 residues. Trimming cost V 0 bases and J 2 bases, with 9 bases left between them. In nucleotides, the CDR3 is TGCGCCAGCAGCTTGGACCGCAGAACCTACGAGCAGTACTTC. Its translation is CASSLDRRTYEQYF.

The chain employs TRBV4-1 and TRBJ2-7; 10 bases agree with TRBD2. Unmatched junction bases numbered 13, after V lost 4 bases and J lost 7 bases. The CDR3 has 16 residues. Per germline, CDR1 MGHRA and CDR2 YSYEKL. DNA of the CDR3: TGCGCCAGCAGCCCCCCGCCGGCTAGCGGGAGAGAAGAGCAGTACTTC. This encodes CASSPPPASGREEQYF.

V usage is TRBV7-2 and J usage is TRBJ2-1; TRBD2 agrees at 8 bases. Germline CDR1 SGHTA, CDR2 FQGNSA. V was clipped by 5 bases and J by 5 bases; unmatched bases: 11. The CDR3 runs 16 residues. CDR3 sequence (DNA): TGTGCCAGCAGCCATCAGGCCACTAGCGGAAACAATGAGCAGTTCTTC. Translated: CASSHQATSGNNEQFF.

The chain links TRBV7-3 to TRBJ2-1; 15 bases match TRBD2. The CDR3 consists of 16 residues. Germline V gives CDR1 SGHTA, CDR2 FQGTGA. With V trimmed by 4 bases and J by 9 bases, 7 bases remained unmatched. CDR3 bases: TGTGCCAGCAGCTCCCGGACTAGCGGGGGGGCAATTGAGCAGTTCTTC. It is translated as CASSSRTSGGAIEQFF. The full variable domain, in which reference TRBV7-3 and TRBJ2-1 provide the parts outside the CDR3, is GAGVSQTPSNKVTEKGKYVELRCDPISGHTALYWYRQSLGQGPEFLIYFQGTGAADDSGLPNDRFFAVRPEGSVSTLKIQRTERGDSAVYLCASSSRTSGGAIEQFFGPGTRLTVL.

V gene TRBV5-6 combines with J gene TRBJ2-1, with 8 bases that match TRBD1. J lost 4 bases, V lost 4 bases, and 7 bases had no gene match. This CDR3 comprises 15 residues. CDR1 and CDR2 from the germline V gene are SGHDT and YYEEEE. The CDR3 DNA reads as TGTGCCAGCAGCATGACAGGGGCTCCTTACAATGAGCAGTTCTTC. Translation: CASSMTGAPYNEQFF.